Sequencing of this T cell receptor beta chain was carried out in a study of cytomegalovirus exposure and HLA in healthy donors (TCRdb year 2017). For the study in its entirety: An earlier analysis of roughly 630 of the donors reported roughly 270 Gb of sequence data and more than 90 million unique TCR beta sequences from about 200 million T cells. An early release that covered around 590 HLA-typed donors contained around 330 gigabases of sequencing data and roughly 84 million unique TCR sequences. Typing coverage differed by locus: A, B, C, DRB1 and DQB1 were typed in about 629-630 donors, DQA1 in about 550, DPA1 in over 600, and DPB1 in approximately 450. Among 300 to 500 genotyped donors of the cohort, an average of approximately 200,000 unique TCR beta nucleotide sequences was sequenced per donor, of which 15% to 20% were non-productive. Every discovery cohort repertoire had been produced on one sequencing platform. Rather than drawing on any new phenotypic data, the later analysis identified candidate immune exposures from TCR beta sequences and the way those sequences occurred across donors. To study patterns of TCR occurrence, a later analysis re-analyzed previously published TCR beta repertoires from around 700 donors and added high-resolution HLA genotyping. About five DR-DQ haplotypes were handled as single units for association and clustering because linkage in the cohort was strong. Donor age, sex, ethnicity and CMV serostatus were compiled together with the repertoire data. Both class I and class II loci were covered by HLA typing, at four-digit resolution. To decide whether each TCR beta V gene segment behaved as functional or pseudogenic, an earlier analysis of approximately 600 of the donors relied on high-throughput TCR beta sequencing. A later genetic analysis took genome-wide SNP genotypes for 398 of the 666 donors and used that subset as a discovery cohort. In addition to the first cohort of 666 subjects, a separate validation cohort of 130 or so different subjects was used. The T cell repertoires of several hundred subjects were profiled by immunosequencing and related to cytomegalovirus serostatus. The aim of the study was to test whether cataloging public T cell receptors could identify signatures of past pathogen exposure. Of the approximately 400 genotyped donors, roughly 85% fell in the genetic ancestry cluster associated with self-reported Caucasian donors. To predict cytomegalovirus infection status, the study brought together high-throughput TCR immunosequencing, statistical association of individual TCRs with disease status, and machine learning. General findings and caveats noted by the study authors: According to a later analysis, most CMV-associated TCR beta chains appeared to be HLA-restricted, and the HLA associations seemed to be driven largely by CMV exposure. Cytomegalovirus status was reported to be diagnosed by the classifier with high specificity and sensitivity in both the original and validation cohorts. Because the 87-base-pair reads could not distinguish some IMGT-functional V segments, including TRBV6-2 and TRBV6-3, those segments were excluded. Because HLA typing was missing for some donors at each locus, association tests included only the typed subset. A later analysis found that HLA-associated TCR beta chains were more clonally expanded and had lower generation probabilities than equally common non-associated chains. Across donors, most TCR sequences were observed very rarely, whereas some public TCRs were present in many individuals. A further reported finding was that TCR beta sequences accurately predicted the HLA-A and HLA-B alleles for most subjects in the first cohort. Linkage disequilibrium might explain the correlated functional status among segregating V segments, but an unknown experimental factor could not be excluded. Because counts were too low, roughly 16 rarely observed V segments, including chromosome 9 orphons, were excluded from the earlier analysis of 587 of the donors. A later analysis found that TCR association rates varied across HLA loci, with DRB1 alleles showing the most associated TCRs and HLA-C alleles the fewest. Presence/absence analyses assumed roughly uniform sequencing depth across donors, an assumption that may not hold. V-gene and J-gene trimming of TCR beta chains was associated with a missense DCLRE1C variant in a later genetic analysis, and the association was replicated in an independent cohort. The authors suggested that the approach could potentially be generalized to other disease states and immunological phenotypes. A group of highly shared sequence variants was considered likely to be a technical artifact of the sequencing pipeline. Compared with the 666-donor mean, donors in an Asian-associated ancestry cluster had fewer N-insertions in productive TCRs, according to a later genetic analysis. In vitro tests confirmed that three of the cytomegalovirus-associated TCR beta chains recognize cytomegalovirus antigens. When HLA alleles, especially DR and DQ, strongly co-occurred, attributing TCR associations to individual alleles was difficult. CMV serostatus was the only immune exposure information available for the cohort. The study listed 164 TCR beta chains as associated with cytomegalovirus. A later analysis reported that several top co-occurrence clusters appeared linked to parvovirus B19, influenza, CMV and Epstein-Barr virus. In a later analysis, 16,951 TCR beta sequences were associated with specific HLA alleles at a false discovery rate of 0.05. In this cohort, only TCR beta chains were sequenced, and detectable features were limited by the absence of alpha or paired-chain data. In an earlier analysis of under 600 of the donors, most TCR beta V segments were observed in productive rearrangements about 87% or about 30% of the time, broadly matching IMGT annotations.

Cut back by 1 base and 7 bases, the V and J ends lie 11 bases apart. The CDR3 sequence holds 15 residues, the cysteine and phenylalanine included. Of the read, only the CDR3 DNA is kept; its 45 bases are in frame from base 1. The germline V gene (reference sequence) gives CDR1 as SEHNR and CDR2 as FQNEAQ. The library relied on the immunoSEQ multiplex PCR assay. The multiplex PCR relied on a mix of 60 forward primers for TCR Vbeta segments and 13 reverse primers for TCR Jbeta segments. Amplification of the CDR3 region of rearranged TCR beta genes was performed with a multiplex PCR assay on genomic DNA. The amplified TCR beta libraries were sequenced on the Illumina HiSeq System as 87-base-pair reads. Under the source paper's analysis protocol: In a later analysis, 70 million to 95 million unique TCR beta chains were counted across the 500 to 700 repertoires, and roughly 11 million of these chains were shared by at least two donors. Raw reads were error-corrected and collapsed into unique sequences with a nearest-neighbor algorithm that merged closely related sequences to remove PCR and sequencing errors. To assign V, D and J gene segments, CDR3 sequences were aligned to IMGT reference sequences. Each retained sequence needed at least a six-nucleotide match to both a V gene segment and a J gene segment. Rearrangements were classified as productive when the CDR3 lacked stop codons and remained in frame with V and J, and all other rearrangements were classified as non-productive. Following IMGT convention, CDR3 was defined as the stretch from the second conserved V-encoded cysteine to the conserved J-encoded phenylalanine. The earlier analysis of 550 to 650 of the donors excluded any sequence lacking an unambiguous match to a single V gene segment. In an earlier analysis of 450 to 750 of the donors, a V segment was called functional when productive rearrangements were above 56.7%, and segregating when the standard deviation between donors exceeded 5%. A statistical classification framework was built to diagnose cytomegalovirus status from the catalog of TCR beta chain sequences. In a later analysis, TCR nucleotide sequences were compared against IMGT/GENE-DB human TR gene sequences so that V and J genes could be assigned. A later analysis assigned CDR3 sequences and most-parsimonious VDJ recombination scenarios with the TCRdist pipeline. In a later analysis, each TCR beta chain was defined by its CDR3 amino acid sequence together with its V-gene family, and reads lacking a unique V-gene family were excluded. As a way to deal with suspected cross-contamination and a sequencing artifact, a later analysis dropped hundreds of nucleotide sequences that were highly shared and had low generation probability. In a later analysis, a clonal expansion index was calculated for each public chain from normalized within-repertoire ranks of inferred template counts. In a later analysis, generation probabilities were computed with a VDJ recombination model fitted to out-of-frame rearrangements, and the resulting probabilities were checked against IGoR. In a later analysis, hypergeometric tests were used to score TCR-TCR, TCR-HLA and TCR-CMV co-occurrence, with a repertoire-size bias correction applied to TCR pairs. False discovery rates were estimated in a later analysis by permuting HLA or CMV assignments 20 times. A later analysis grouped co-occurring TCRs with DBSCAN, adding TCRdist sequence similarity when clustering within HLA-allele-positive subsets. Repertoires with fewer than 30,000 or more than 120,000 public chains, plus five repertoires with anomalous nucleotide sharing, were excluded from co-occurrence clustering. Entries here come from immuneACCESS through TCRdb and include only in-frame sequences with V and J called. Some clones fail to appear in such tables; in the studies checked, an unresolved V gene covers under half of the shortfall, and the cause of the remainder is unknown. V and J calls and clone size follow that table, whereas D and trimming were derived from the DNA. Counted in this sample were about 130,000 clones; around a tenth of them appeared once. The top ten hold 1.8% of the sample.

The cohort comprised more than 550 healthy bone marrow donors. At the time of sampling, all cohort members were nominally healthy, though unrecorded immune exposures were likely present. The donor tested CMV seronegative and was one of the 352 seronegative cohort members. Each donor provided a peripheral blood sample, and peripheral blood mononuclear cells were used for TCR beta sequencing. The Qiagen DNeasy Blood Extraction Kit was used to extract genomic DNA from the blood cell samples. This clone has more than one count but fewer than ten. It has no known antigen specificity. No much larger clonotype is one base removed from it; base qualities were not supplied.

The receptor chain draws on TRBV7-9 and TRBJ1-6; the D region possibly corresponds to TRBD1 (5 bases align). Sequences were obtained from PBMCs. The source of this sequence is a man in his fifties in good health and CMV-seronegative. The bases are TGTGCCAGCAGCTTAGAGGGGAATACAAATTCACCCCTCCACTTT. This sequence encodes CASSLEGNTNSPLHF.